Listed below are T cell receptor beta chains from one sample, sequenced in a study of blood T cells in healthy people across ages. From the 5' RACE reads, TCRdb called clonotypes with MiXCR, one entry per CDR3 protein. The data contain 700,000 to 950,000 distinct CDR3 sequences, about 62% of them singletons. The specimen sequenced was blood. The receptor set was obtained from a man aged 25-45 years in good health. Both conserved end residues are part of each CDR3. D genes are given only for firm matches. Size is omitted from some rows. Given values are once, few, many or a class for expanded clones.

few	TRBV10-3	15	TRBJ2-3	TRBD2	CSIRPGLATTDTQYF	TGTTCCATCAGACCCGGACTAGCGACGACAGATACGCAGTATTTT
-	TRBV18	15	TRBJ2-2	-	CASSPRDSKTGELFF	TGTGCCAGCTCGCCCCGGGACTCGAAAACCGGGGAGCTGTTTTTT
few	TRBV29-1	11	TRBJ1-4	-	CSVRTGEKLFF	TGCAGCGTCCGGACCGGTGAAAAACTGTTTTTT
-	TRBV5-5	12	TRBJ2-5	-	CASSLDRTLQYF	TGTGCCAGCAGCTTGGATCGGACGCTCCAGTACTTC
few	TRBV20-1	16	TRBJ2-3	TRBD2	CSASGSLAENTDTQYF	TGCAGTGCTAGTGGGTCACTAGCGGAGAACACAGATACGCAGTATTTT
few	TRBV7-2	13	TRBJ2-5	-	CASSSPLVGTQYF	TGTGCCAGCAGCTCGCCTTTGGTCGGGACCCAGTACTTC
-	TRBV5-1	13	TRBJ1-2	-	CASSLDSFYGYTF	TGCGCCAGCAGCCTGGACAGCTTCTATGGCTACACCTTC
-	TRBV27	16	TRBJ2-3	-	CASSLGKTEATDTQYF	TGTGCCAGCAGTTTAGGGAAAACAGAGGCAACAGATACGCAGTATTTT
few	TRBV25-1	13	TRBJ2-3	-	CASSEWGTDTQYF	TGTGCCAGCAGTGAATGGGGAACAGATACGCAGTATTTT
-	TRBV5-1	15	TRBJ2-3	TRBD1	CASTSEGRGLDTQYF	TGCGCCAGCACCTCAGAGGGCAGGGGGCTCGATACGCAGTATTTT
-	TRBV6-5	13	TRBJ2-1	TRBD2	CASTSGSNNEQFF	TGTGCCAGTACTAGCGGGAGTAACAATGAGCAGTTCTTC
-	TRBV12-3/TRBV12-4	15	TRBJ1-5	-	CASSSLGGGAGPQHF	TGTGCCAGCAGTTCCCTGGGGGGGGGCGCAGGGCCCCAGCATTTT
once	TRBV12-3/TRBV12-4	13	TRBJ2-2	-	CASSVGLLGELFF	TGTGCCAGCAGTGTAGGACTTTTGGGGGAGCTGTTTTTT
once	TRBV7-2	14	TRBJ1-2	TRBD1	CASSSQTGPYGYTF	TGTGCCAGCAGCTCCCAGACAGGGCCCTATGGCTACACCTTC
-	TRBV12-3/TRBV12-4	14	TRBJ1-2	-	CASSSLLGDYGYTF	TGTGCCAGCAGCTCTCTCCTGGGGGACTATGGCTACACCTTC
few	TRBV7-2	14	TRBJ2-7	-	CASSLVVSGREQYF	TGTGCCAGCAGCTTAGTAGTTTCTGGTCGCGAGCAGTACTTC
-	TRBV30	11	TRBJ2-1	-	CAWSVKAEQFF	TGTGCCTGGAGTGTAAAGGCTGAGCAGTTCTTC
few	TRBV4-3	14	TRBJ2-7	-	CASSQDKGNYEQYF	TGCGCCAGCAGCCAAGATAAGGGGAACTACGAGCAGTACTTC
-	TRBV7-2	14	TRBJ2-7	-	CASSYVSSKGEQYF	TGTGCCAGCAGCTACGTTAGCTCCAAAGGTGAGCAGTACTTC
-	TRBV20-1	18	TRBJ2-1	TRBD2	CSAAARMVTSAQQETQFF	TGCAGTGCCGCAGCGCGGATGGTAACTAGCGCGCAGCAAGAGACCCAGTTCTTC
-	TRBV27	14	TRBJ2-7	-	CASSLTRERSEQYF	TGTGCCAGCAGTTTAACCCGGGAGAGAAGCGAGCAGTACTTC
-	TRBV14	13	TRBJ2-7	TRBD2	CANTLVEVAGEYF	TGTGCCAATACACTCGTGGAGGTAGCGGGAGAGTACTTC
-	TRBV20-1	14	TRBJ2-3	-	CSAREGASTDTQYF	TGCAGTGCTAGAGAGGGGGCGAGCACAGATACGCAGTATTTT
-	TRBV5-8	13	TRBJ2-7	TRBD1	CASSRTGWYEQYF	TGTGCCAGCAGCCGGACAGGGTGGTACGAGCAGTACTTC
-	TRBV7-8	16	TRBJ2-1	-	CASSTKRHGEYNEQFF	TGTGCCAGCAGCACGAAACGGCATGGCGAGTATAATGAGCAGTTCTTC
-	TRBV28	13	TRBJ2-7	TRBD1	CASVPGQGYEQYF	TGTGCCAGCGTACCGGGACAGGGCTACGAGCAGTACTTC
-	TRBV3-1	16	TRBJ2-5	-	CASSRGPAEGQETQYF	TGTGCCAGCAGCCGTGGACCAGCGGAGGGCCAAGAGACCCAGTACTTC
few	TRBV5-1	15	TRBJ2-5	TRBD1	CASVATGGLQETQYF	TGCGCCAGCGTGGCCACAGGGGGCTTGCAAGAGACCCAGTACTTC
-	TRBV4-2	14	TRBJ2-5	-	CASSQQVGAETQYF	TGTGCCAGCAGCCAACAAGTAGGGGCTGAGACCCAGTACTTC
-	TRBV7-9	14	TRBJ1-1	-	CASSFNEERTEAFF	TGTGCCAGCAGCTTTAATGAGGAGAGGACTGAAGCTTTCTTT
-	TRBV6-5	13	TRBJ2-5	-	CASSDSTAETQYF	TGTGCCAGCAGTGACTCGACGGCGGAGACCCAGTACTTC
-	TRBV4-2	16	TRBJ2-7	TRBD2	CASSQEQLAGMGEQYF	TGTGCCAGCAGCCAAGAGCAACTAGCGGGGATGGGCGAGCAGTACTTC
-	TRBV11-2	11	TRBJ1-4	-	CASRAREKLFF	TGTGCCAGCAGAGCCCGAGAAAAACTGTTTTTT
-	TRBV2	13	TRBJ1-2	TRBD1	CASQPGGTWGYTF	TGTGCCAGCCAGCCAGGGGGCACGTGGGGCTACACCTTC
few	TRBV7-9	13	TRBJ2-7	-	CAVGEGRGYEQYF	TGTGCCGTGGGTGAAGGGCGGGGCTACGAGCAGTACTTC
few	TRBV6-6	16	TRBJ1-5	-	CASTHKTGAGNQPQHF	TGTGCCTCGACACACAAAACGGGGGCAGGGAATCAGCCCCAGCATTTT
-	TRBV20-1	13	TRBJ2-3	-	CSARDPGTSAQYF	TGCAGTGCTAGAGATCCGGGAACTAGTGCGCAGTATTTT
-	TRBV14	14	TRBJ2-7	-	CASSQGGPGYEQYF	TGTGCCAGCAGCCAAGGGGGGCCGGGATACGAGCAGTACTTC
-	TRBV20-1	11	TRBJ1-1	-	CSASRGGEAFF	TGCAGTGCTAGCCGGGGAGGTGAAGCTTTCTTT
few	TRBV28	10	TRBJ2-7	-	CASGHYEQYF	TGTGCCAGCGGACACTACGAGCAGTACTTC
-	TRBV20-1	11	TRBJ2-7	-	CSASPSDSQYF	TGCAGTGCTAGCCCCTCGGATAGTCAGTACTTC
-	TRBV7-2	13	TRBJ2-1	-	CASGLRPTNEQFF	TGTGCCAGCGGGCTCCGCCCTACCAATGAGCAGTTCTTC
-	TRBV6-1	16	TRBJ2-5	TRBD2	CASMTGTSIQQETQYF	TGTGCCAGCATGACCGGGACTAGTATCCAACAAGAGACCCAGTACTTC
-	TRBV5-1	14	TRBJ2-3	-	CASSKGGDVDTQYF	TGCGCCAGCAGCAAGGGCGGGGATGTGGATACGCAGTATTTT
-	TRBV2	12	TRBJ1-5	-	CASSDQDQPQHF	TGTGCCAGCAGTGATCAAGATCAGCCCCAGCATTTT
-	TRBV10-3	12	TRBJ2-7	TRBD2	CAISPLAGEQYF	TGTGCCATCAGCCCACTAGCGGGAGAGCAGTACTTC
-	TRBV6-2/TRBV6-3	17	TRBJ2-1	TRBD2	CASSKSQRERIGNEQFF	TGTGCCAGCAGCAAATCCCAGCGGGAGAGGATTGGCAATGAGCAGTTCTTC
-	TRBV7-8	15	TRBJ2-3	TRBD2	CASSSREGSTDTQYF	TGTGCCAGCAGTTCGCGGGAGGGTAGCACAGATACGCAGTATTTT
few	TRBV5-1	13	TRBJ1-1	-	CASSPERKPEAFF	TGCGCCAGCAGCCCAGAGAGAAAACCTGAAGCTTTCTTT
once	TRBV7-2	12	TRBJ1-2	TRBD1	CASSQDRDGYTF	TGTGCCAGCAGCCAAGACAGGGATGGCTACACCTTC
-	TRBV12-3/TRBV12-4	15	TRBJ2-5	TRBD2	CASSFRSSGIETQYF	TGTGCCAGCAGTTTTCGGTCTAGCGGGATAGAGACCCAGTACTTC
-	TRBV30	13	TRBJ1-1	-	CAWTAGKDTEAFF	TGTGCCTGGACAGCCGGGAAGGACACTGAAGCTTTCTTT
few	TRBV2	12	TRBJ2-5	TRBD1	CASQGDPAEQYF	TGTGCCAGCCAGGGGGACCCCGCTGAGCAGTACTTC
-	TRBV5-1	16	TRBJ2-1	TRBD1	CASSRGQERTYNEQFF	TGCGCCAGCAGCAGGGGACAGGAGAGAACCTACAATGAGCAGTTCTTC
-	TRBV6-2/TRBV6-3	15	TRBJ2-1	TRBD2	CASSYRTSGTNEQFF	TGTGCCAGCAGTTACCGGACTAGCGGAACCAATGAGCAGTTCTTC
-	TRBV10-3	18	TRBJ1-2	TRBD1	CAISESTAGGDTGDGYTF	TGTGCCATCAGTGAGTCGACGGCAGGGGGTGACACTGGGGATGGCTACACCTTC
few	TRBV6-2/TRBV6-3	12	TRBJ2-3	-	CASKASTDTQYF	TGTGCCAGCAAGGCCAGCACAGATACGCAGTATTTT
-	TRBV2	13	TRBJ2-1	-	CASLFGGPGEQFF	TGTGCCAGCCTCTTCGGGGGACCGGGGGAGCAGTTCTTC